The clone carrying this T cell receptor beta chain was observed many times. As yet, its antigen is unknown. These data belong to a study of T cells after yellow fever vaccination. TCRdb used MiXCR to reprocess the 5' RACE reads, holding one entry per CDR3 protein. The sample carries 300,000 to 400,000 distinct CDR3 sequences, roughly 4% recorded once. The CDR3 loop spans 14 amino acids. J gave up 4 bases and V 5 bases, and 4 bases lay outside the gene matches. General study points: A secondary response was less intense yet reached its peak sooner, at day 5 versus 15.

The rearrangement joins TRBV12-3 or TRBV12-4 to TRBJ2-2; 7 nucleotides align to TRBD2. The sequencing here drew on PBMCs, taken 5 days after the yellow fever booster vaccination. The sequence was collected from a man between 18 and 29 years old who received the YFV17D yellow fever vaccine. The CDR3 sequence is CASSPGGFTGELFF. The CDR3 DNA reads as TGTGCCAGCAGTCCGGGGGGTTTCACCGGGGAGCTGTTTTTT.